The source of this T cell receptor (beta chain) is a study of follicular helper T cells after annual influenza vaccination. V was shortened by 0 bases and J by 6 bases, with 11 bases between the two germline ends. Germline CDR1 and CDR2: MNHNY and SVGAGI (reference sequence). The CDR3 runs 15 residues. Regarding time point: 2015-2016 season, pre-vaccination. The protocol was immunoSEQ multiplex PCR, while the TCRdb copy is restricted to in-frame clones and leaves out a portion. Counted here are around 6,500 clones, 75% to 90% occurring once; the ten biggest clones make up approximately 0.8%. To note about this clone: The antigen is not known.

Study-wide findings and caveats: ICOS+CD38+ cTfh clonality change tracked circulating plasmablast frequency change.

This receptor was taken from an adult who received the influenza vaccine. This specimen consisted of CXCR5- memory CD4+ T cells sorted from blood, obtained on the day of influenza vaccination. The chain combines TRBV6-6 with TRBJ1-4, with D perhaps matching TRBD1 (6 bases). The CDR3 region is CASSYSTGEHEKLFF. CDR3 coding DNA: TGTGCCAGCAGTTACTCGACAGGCGAGCATGAAAAACTGTTTTTT.